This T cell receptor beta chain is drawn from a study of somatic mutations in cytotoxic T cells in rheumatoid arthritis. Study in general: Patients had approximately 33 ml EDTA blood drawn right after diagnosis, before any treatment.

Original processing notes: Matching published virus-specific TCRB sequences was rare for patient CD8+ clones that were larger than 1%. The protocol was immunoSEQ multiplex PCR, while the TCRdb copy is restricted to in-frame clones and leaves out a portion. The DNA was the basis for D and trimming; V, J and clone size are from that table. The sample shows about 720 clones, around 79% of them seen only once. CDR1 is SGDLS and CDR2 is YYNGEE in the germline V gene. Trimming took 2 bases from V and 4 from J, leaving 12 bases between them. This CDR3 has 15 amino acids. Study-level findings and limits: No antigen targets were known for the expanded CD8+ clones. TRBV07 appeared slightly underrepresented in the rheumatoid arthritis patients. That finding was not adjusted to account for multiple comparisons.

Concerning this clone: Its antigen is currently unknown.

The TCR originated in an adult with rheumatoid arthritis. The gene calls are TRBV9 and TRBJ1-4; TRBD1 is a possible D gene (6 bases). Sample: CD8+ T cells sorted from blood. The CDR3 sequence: CASSVGGGYNEKLFF. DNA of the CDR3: TGTGCCAGCAGCGTGGGGGGCGGCTATAATGAAAAACTGTTTTTT.